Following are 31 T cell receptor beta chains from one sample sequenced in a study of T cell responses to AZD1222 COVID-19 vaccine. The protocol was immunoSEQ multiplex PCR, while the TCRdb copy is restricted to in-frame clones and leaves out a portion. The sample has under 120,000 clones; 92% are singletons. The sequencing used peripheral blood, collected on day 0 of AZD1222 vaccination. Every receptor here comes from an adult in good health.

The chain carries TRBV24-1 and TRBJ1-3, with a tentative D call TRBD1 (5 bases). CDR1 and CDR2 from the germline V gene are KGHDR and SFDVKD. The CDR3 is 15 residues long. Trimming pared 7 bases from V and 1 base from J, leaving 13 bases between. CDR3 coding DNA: TGTGCCACCAGGGGGCAGAACACTTCTGGAAACACCATATATTTT. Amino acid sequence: CATRGQNTSGNTIYF.

The CDR3 DNA reads TGTGCCAGCAGTTTATTTTCGGACAATGAGCAGTTCTTC. Residues: CASSLFSDNEQFF. The chain links TRBV28 to TRBJ2-1; no clear D. The CDR3 extends over 13 amino acids. V gave up 1 base and J gave up 5 bases, with 6 bases separating them. From germline, CDR1 is MDHEN and CDR2 SYDVKM.

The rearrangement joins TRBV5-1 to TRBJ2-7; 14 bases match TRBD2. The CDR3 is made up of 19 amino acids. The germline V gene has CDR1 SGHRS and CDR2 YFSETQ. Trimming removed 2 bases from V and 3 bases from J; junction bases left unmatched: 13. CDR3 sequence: CASSFHPPGLAGEIYEQYF. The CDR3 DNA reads TGCGCCAGCAGCTTTCACCCGCCGGGACTAGCGGGAGAAATCTACGAGCAGTACTTC.

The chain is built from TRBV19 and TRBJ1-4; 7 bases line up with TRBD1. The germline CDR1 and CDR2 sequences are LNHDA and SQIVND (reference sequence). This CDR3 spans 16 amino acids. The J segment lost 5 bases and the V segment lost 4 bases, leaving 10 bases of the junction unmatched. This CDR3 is CASSTPPGTVNEKLFF. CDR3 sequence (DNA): TGTGCCAGTAGTACCCCTCCTGGGACAGTCAATGAAAAACTGTTTTTT.

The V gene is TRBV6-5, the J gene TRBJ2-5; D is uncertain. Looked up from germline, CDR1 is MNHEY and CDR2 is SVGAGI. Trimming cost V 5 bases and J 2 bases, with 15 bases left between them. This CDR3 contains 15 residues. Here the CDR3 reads CASSRRQTFQETQYF. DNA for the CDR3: TGTGCCAGCAGTCGCAGACAAACCTTTCAAGAGACCCAGTACTTC.

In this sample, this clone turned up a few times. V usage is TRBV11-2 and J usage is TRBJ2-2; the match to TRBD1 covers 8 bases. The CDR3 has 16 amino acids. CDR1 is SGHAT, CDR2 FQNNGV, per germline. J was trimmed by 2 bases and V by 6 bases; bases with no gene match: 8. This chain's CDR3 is CASRPHRGVNTGELFF. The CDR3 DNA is TGTGCCAGCAGACCGCACAGGGGGGTTAACACCGGGGAGCTGTTTTTT.

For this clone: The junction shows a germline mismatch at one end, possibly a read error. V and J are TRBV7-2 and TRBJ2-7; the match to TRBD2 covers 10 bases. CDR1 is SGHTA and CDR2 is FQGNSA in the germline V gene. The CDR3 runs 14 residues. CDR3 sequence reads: CASSWPGSGRPLNF. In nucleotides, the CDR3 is TGTGCCAGCAGCTGGCCGGGTAGCGGGAGGCCCCTGAACTTC.

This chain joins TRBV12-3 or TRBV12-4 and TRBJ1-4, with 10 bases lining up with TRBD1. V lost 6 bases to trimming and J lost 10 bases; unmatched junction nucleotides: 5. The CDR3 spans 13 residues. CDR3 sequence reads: CASRGQGSGKLFF. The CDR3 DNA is TGTGCCAGCAGGGGACAGGGGTCCGGAAAACTGTTTTTT.

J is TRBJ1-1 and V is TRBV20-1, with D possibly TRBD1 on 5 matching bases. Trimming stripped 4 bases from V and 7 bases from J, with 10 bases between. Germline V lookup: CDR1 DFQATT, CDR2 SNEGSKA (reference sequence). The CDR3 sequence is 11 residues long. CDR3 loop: CSATRDVEAFF. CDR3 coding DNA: TGCAGTGCTACCCGGGACGTTGAAGCTTTCTTT.

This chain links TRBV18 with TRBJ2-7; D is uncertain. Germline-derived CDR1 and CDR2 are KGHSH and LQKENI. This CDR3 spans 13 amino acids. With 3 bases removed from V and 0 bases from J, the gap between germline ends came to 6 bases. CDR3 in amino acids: CASSPASSYEQYF. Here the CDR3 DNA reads TGTGCCAGCTCACCTGCTAGCTCCTACGAGCAGTACTTC.

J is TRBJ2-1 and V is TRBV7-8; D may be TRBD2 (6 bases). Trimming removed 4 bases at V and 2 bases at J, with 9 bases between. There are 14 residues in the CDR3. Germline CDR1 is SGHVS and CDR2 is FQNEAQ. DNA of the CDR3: TGTGCCAGCAGCTCAGGCGGGACCTACAATGAGCAGTTCTTC. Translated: CASSSGGTYNEQFF.

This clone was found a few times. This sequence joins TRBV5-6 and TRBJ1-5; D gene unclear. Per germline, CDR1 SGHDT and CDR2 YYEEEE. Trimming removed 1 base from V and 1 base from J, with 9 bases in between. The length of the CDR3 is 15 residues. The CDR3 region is CASSLFHLSNQPQHF. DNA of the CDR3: TGTGCCAGCAGCTTGTTCCATCTCAGCAATCAGCCCCAGCATTTT.

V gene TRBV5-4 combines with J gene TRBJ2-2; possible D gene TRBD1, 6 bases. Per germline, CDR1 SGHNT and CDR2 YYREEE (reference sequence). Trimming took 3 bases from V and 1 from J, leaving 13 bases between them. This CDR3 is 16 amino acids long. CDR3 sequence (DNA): TGTGCCAGCAGCTGGGCCGGGACAAGGAACACCGGGGAGCTGTTTTTT. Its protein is CASSWAGTRNTGELFF.

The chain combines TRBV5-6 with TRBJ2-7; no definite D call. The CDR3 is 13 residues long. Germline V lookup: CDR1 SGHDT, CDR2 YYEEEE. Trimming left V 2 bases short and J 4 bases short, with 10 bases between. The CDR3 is CASSLNSRYEQYF. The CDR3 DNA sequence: TGTGCCAGCAGCTTAAACAGCCGGTACGAGCAGTACTTC.

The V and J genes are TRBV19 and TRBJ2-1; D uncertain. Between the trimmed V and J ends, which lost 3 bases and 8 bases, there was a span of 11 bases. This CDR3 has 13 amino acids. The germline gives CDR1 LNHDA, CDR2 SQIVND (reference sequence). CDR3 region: CASSIMRRDEQFF. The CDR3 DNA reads TGTGCCAGTAGTATCATGCGGCGCGATGAGCAGTTCTTC.

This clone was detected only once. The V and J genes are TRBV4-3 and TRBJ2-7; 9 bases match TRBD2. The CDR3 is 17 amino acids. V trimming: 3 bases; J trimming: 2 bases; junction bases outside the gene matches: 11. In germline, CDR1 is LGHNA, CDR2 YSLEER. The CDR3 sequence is CASSHDTGIAGAYEQYF. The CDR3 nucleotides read TGCGCCAGCAGCCACGACACAGGGATAGCGGGAGCCTACGAGCAGTACTTC.

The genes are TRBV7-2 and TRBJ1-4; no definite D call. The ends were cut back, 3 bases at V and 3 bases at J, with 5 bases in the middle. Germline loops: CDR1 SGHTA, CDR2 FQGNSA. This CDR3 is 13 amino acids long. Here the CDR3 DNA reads TGTGCCAGCAGCTTTGTTGCTAATGAAAAACTGTTTTTT. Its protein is CASSFVANEKLFF. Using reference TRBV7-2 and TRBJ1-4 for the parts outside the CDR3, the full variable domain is GAGVSQSPSNKVTEKGKDVELRCDPISGHTALYWYRQSLGQGLEFLIYFQGNSAPDKSGLPSDRFSAERTGGSVSTLTIQRTQQEDSAVYLCASSFVANEKLFFGSGTQLSVL.

CDR3 nucleotide sequence: TGTGCCAGCAGTTTTACCGGGAATCAGCCCCAGCATTTT. This gives the protein CASSFTGNQPQHF. The V and J genes are TRBV12-3 or TRBV12-4 and TRBJ1-5; D unclear. V was shortened by 3 bases and J by 4 bases, with 7 bases between the two germline ends. The CDR3 is made up of 13 amino acids.

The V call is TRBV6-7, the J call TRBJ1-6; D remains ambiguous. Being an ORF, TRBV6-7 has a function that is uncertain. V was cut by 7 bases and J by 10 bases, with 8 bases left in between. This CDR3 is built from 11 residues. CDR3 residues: CASTARSPLHF. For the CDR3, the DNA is TGTGCCAGCACGGCGAGGTCACCCCTCCACTTT.

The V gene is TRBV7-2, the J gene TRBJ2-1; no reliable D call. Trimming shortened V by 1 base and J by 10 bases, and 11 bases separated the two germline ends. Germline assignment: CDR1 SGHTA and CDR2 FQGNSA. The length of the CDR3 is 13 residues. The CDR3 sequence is CASSLVSSGEQFF. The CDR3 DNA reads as TGTGCCAGCAGCTTAGTGTCCTCCGGGGAGCAGTTCTTC.

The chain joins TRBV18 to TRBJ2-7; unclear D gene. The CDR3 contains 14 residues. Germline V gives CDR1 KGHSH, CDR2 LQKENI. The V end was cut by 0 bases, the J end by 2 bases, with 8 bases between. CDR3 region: CASSPPEQTYEQYF. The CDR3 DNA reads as TGTGCCAGCTCACCACCGGAACAGACCTACGAGCAGTACTTC.

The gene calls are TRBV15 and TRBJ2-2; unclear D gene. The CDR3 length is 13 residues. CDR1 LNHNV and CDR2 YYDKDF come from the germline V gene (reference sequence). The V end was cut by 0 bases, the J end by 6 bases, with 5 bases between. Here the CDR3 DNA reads TGTGCCACCAGCAGAGAAACAGCCGGGGAGCTGTTTTTT. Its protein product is CATSRETAGELFF.

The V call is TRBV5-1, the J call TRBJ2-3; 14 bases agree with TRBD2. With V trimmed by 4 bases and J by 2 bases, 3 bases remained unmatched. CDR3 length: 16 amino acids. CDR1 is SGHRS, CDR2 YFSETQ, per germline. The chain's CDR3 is CASSLGLAGVTDTQYF. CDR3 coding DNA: TGCGCCAGCAGCCTGGGACTAGCGGGAGTCACAGATACGCAGTATTTT.

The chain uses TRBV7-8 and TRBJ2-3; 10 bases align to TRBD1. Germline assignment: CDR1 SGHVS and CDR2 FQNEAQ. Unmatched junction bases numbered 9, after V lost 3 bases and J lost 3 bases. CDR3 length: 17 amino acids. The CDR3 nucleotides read TGTGCCAGCAGCTTTTCGGACAGGGGGTTAAGGACAGATACGCAGTATTTT. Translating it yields CASSFSDRGLRTDTQYF. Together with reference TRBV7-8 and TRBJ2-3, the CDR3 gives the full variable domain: GAGVSQSPRYKVAKRGQDVALRCDPISGHVSLFWYQQALGQGPEFLTYFQNEAQLDKSGLPSDRFFAERPEGSVSTLKIQRTQQEDSAVYLCASSFSDRGLRTDTQYFGPGTRLTVL.

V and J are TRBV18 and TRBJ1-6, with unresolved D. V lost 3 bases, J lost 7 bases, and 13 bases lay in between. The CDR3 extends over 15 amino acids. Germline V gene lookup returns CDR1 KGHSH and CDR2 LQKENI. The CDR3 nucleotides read TGTGCCAGCTCACCGGTTGGGTCTAGCAATTCACCCCTCCACTTT. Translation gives CASSPVGSSNSPLHF.

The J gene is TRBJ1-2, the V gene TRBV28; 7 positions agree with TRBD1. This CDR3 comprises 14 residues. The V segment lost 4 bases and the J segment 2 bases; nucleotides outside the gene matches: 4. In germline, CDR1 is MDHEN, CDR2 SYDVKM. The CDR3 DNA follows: TGTGCCAGCAGTTGGGACAGCGGAAACTATGGCTACACCTTC. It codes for CASSWDSGNYGYTF.

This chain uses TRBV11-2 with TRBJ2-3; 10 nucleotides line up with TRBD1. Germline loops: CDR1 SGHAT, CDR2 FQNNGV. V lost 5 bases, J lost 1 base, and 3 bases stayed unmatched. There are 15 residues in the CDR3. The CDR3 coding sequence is TGTGCCAGCAGCCCCGGGACAGGGGGCACAGATACGCAGTATTTT. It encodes CASSPGTGGTDTQYF.

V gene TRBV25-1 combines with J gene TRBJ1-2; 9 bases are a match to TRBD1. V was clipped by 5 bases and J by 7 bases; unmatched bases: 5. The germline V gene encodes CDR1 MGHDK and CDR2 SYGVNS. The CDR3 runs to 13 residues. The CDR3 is CASSWDRDFGYTF. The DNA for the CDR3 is TGTGCCAGCAGTTGGGACAGGGATTTTGGCTACACCTTC.

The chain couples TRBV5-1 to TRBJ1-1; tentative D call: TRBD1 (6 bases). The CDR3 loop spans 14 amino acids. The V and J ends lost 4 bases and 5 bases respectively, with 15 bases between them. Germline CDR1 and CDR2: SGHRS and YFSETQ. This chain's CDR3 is CASSPGTQGTEAFF. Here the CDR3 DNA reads TGCGCCAGCAGCCCTGGGACCCAGGGGACTGAAGCTTTCTTT.

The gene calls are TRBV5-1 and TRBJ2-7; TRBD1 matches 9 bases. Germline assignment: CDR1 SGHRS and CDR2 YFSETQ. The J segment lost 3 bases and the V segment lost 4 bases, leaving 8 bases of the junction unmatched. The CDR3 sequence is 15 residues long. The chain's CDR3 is CASSLTGGISYEQYF. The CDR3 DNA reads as TGCGCCAGCAGCCTGACAGGGGGAATTAGCTACGAGCAGTACTTC.

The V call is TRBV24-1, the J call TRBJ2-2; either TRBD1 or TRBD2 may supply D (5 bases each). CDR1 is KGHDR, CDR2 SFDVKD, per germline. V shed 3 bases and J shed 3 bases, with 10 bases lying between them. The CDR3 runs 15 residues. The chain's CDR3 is CATSDRGTDTGELFF. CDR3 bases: TGTGCCACCAGTGATCGAGGGACCGACACCGGGGAGCTGTTTTTT.